The 25 T cell receptor beta chains given below trace back to one sample, sequenced in a study of T cells in Graves' hyperthyroidism and ophthalmopathy. It was RNA transcripts that yielded the amplified TCR beta CDR3 regions. Researchers ran a first-round RT-PCR on the TCR CDR3 using the HTBI primer set. TCRdb analysed the multiplex PCR reads with MiXCR anew, one entry per CDR3 protein. The sample has around 350,000 distinct CDR3 sequences; just under 25% are singletons. Sequenced: blood. These receptors all come from a man between 45 and 60 years old with Graves' hyperthyroidism.

The rearrangement joins TRBV10-3 to TRBJ2-1; 11 bases align to TRBD2. CDR1 is ENHRY and CDR2 is SYGVKD in the germline V gene. V was pared by 3 bases and J by 6 bases, with 7 bases of the junction left unmatched. The CDR3 has 16 residues. CDR3 DNA sequence: TGTGCCATCAGTGACCCCGCTAGCGGGAGGTTCAATGAGCAGTTCTTC. Protein sequence: CAISDPASGRFNEQFF.

This clonotype was seen more than once but under ten times. The rearrangement uses TRBV2 and TRBJ1-1; D is unclear. This CDR3 region has 13 residues. Trimming shortened V by 7 bases and J by 0 bases, and 9 bases separated the two germline ends. The germline V gene encodes CDR1 SNHLY and CDR2 FYNNEI. CDR3 region: CASNDFMNTEAFF. As DNA, the CDR3 is TGTGCCAGCAATGATTTCATGAACACTGAAGCTTTCTTT.

This clonotype has more than one count but fewer than ten. This chain links TRBV7-6 with TRBJ2-7; 8 nucleotides match TRBD1. CDR1 and CDR2 from the germline V gene are SGHVS and FNYEAQ. V shed 1 base and J 3 bases; nucleotides not matched to a gene: 8. The CDR3 runs to 16 residues. CDR3 DNA: TGTGCCAGCAGCTTAGAGGCCGGGACAGGCTTCTACGAGCAGTACTTC. This encodes CASSLEAGTGFYEQYF.

The V and J genes are TRBV19 and TRBJ2-5; 10 nucleotides agree with TRBD2. V shed 3 bases and J 5 bases; nucleotides not matched to a gene: 3. Germline CDR1 is LNHDA and CDR2 is SQIVND (reference sequence). The CDR3 sequence is 14 residues long. Here the CDR3 reads CASSIASGSETQYF. The CDR3 nucleotides read TGTGCCAGTAGTATCGCTAGCGGGAGTGAGACCCAGTACTTC.

The chain links TRBV18 to TRBJ1-1; unclear D gene. The length of the CDR3 is 13 residues. The ends were cut back, 3 bases at V and 1 base at J, with 6 bases in the middle. Germline V gives CDR1 KGHSH, CDR2 LQKENI. The CDR3 reads CASSPTQNTEAFF. For the CDR3, the DNA is TGTGCCAGCTCACCGACACAGAACACTGAAGCTTTCTTT.

The V and J genes are TRBV2 and TRBJ2-3; a weak D match, TRBD2 (6 bases). The CDR3 consists of 15 residues. With 5 bases removed from V and 0 bases from J, the gap between germline ends came to 12 bases. Germline CDR1 is SNHLY and CDR2 is FYNNEI. CDR3 DNA sequence: TGTGCCAGCAGTTCGCCAGGGACTAGCACAGATACGCAGTATTTT. Amino acids: CASSSPGTSTDTQYF.

The chain carries TRBV20-1 and TRBJ2-5; D not resolved. This CDR3 has 11 residues. Deletions cut 5 bases from V and 0 bases from J, with 4 bases between. The germline V gene encodes CDR1 DFQATT and CDR2 SNEGSKA (reference sequence). As DNA, the CDR3 is TGCAGTGCTCAGCACCAAGAGACCCAGTACTTC. It codes for CSAQHQETQYF.

This clonotype has only a few counts. The chain carries TRBV4-1 and TRBJ1-1; D might be TRBD1 (6 bases). Trimming cost V 6 bases and J 0 bases, with 11 bases left between them. The CDR3 totals 14 residues. Per germline, CDR1 MGHRA and CDR2 YSYEKL. The CDR3 spells CASRNRAMNTEAFF. The CDR3 DNA follows: TGCGCCAGCAGGAACAGGGCCATGAACACTGAAGCTTTCTTT.

This clonotype was observed a handful of times. The V gene is TRBV20-1, the J gene TRBJ2-3; 7 bases are shared with TRBD1. V shed 6 bases, J shed 0 bases, and the junction held 6 bases outside the gene matches. CDR1 is DFQATT, CDR2 SNEGSKA, per germline (reference sequence). The CDR3 spans 14 residues. The CDR3 spells CSAEGQESTDTQYF. CDR3 in DNA: TGCAGTGCCGAAGGACAGGAGAGCACAGATACGCAGTATTTT.

The chain links TRBV5-6 to TRBJ2-1, with 8 bases identical to TRBD2. V was clipped by 0 bases and J by 6 bases; unmatched bases: 8. The germline V gene encodes CDR1 SGHDT and CDR2 YYEEEE. This CDR3 comprises 16 residues. The CDR3 DNA follows: TGTGCCAGCAGCTTGGTAGCGGGGCTCTTTACCAATGAGCAGTTCTTC. Protein product: CASSLVAGLFTNEQFF.

The V call is TRBV18, the J call TRBJ1-2, with 7 positions matching TRBD1. Germline loops: CDR1 KGHSH, CDR2 LQKENI. V shed 4 bases and J 8 bases; nucleotides not matched to a gene: 19. The CDR3 is 17 amino acids. The CDR3 bases are TGTGCCAGCTCACGACCAGTTCCCTTACCGGGACAGAGAGGCTACACCTTC. Its translation: CASSRPVPLPGQRGYTF.

V usage is TRBV30 and J usage is TRBJ1-6, with a weak D call TRBD1 (6 bases). Germline CDR1 and CDR2: GTSNPN and SVGIG (reference sequence). The V end was cut by 1 base, the J end by 10 bases, with 14 bases between. The CDR3 is made up of 14 amino acids. This chain's CDR3 is CAWSAARGLSPLHF. CDR3 in DNA: TGTGCCTGGAGTGCTGCCAGGGGTTTGTCACCCCTCCACTTT.

This chain uses TRBV11-2 with TRBJ2-7, with 9 bases fitting TRBD1. The germline V gene encodes CDR1 SGHAT and CDR2 FQNNGV. V lost 7 bases, J lost 5 bases, and 12 bases stayed unmatched. This CDR3 is 15 amino acids long. CDR3 coding DNA: TGTGCCAGCATCAAGATCCGGGACAGGGCCCACGAGCAGTACTTC. Its translation: CASIKIRDRAHEQYF.

The V call is TRBV12-3 or TRBV12-4, the J call TRBJ2-4, with TRBD1 identical over 10 bases. Germline trimming cut 5 bases from V and 9 bases from J; bases unmatched to any gene: 4. This CDR3 is built from 13 residues. Here the CDR3 DNA reads TGTGCCAGCAGTGGACAGGGGGATACCATTCAGTACTTC. Amino acids: CASSGQGDTIQYF.

This clonotype was seen only a few times. The chain joins TRBV5-1 to TRBJ1-4; possible D gene TRBD1, 5 bases. Germline values: CDR1 SGHRS, CDR2 YFSETQ. The germline V and J ends were trimmed by 4 bases and 8 bases, with 18 bases remaining between them. This CDR3 spans 15 amino acids. The CDR3 DNA reads TGCGCCAGCAGCCCTGGCTCGGCAGGGTGGGAAAAACTGTTTTTT. It specifies CASSPGSAGWEKLFF.

This clonotype was seen a few times. The chain is built from TRBV12-3 or TRBV12-4 and TRBJ2-7; either TRBD1 or TRBD2 may supply D (5 bases each). This CDR3 is built from 14 residues. V was shortened by 4 bases and J by 4 bases, with 14 bases between the two germline ends. The CDR3 nucleotides read TGTGCCAGCAGTTCAAGCTGGGGGATGTACGAGCAGTACTTC. It codes for CASSSSWGMYEQYF.

This clonotype was counted ten times or more. The chain has TRBV11-2 and TRBJ2-2; 8 positions agree with TRBD2. V was clipped by 6 bases and J by 5 bases; unmatched bases: 5. The CDR3 spans 14 residues. Germline V CDR1 and CDR2: SGHAT, FQNNGV. The CDR3 is CASSVSGTTGELFF. The DNA of the CDR3 is TGTGCCAGCAGTGTTAGCGGGACAACCGGGGAGCTGTTTTTT.

The V call is TRBV6-1, the J call TRBJ1-6; D perhaps matches TRBD1 (6 bases). The CDR3 sequence is 13 residues long. The V end was cut by 6 bases, the J end by 7 bases, with 10 bases between. Germline lookup yields CDR1 MNHNS and CDR2 SASEGT. CDR3 loop: CASRQGQNSPLHF. The CDR3 DNA follows: TGTGCCAGCAGGCAGGGGCAGAATTCACCCCTCCACTTT.

This clonotype showed up just a few times. The chain links TRBV29-1 to TRBJ1-2, with 7 positions matching TRBD1. Germline CDR1 and CDR2: SQVTM and ANQGSEA. The CDR3 totals 11 residues. With V trimmed by 7 bases and J by 7 bases, 6 bases remained unmatched. The CDR3 protein is CSGTGAAGYTF. CDR3 DNA sequence: TGCAGCGGAACAGGGGCTGCTGGCTACACCTTC.

For the CDR3, the DNA is TGTGCCAGCAGTTTGGACAGATTATACAATGAGCAGTTCTTC. It translates to CASSLDRLYNEQFF. This sequence joins TRBV27 and TRBJ2-1; weak D call: TRBD1 (6 bases). The CDR3 spans 14 residues. The germline V gene encodes CDR1 MNHEY and CDR2 SMNVEV (reference sequence). Trimming shortened V by 3 bases and J by 4 bases, and 10 bases separated the two germline ends.

V usage is TRBV12-5 and J usage is TRBJ1-5; D is possibly TRBD1 (6 bases). This CDR3 contains 14 residues. The germline V gene has CDR1 LGHNT and CDR2 FRNRAP. The V end lost 5 bases, the J end lost 2 bases, and 10 bases lay between the germline ends. CDR3: CASGPGDGNQPQHF. The CDR3 region has the DNA TGTGCTAGTGGTCCAGGGGACGGCAATCAGCCCCAGCATTTT.

The J gene is TRBJ2-2, the V gene TRBV19; perhaps TRBD2 as D (5 bases). CDR3 length equals 17 residues. Trimming removed 5 bases at V and 4 bases at J, with 20 bases between. CDR1 is LNHDA and CDR2 is SQIVND in the germline V gene (reference sequence). CDR3 in DNA: TGTGCCAGTAGTCCCAACTCCCCAGGACTCGCCACCGGGGAGCTGTTTTTT. Translated: CASSPNSPGLATGELFF.

This clonotype has only one observation. The junction and the germline gene differ at one end; a read error may be behind it. The chain is built from TRBV28 and TRBJ1-2; 10 bases are a match to TRBD1. The CDR3 contains 17 residues. Germline CDR1 reads MDHEN; CDR2 reads SYDVKM. CDR3: CASGLSDRGQLYYGYTF. As DNA, the CDR3 is TGTGCCAGCGGTTTAAGTGACAGGGGGCAGTTATACTATGGCTACACCTTC.

The sample holds many counts of this clonotype. The chain carries TRBV11-2 and TRBJ2-2; the D gene is possibly TRBD1 (6 bases). V shed 5 bases and J shed 4 bases, with 17 bases lying between them. Germline assignment: CDR1 SGHAT and CDR2 FQNNGV. The CDR3 is 16 residues long. CDR3 coding DNA: TGTGCCAGCAGCCCTCGTCTCCAAGGGGGCACCGGGGAGCTGTTTTTT. This gives the protein CASSPRLQGGTGELFF.

This clonotype has only a few counts. The chain recombines TRBV2 with TRBJ2-7; a possible D gene is TRBD1 (6 bases). The CDR3 runs 13 residues. Germline V gene lookup returns CDR1 SNHLY and CDR2 FYNNEI. The V and J ends lost 8 bases and 9 bases respectively, with 20 bases between them. CDR3: CASGRQVGLGQYF. DNA of the CDR3: TGTGCCAGCGGAAGACAGGTGGGGTTGGGGCAGTACTTC.